This TCR beta chain was captured in a study of T cell clonality in common variable immunodeficiency. Germline CDR1 LNHDA, CDR2 SQIVND (reference sequence). V gave up 6 bases and J gave up 2 bases, with 16 bases separating them. The CDR3 is 15 residues long. TCRdb keeps only in-frame clones here, not all; method: immunoSEQ multiplex PCR. This sample shows under 45,000 clones and no singletons; roughly a tenth rests with the ten largest. In its sample, this clone was seen many times. The read halts 3 residues ahead of the CDR3 end, with the missing end drawn from the germline J gene. The rearrangement joins TRBV19 to TRBJ1-2; tentatively, D is TRBD1 (6 bases). The specimen was peripheral blood mononuclear cells. This receptor was taken from a person aged 18 to 70 in good health. Incomplete CDR3 DNA: TGTGCCAGTAGGACCGGGACAACCGAGAACTATGGC. This translates into CASRTGTTENYG. The CDR3 as a whole reads CASRTGTTENYGYTF.